This T cell receptor beta chain was captured by sequencing in a study of Graves' ophthalmopathy and Graves' hyperthyroidism. Study-level points and caveats: Blood contained most expanded thyroid clonotypes exceeding 0.001 frequency.

Pregnant or lactating patients and those with other autoimmune diseases or uncontrolled infections were excluded. The PBMCs used were ones drawn from around 10 ml of fresh peripheral blood. Transcripts of RNA were the source for amplifying TCR beta CDR3 regions. First-round RT-PCR used HTBI primers; second-round multiplex PCR followed. TCRdb independently ran MiXCR on the multiplex PCR reads; one entry per CDR3 protein. Of some 350,000 distinct CDR3 sequences detected, about 18% appear once; the ten largest clones hold approximately 2.4%. This clonotype has just a few counts. No antigen is known for it. V shed 2 bases and J 11 bases; nucleotides not matched to a gene: 5. The CDR3 has 12 amino acids. The V gene's germline CDR1 is MNHEY and CDR2 SVGAGI.

The material sequenced was peripheral blood. The receptor comes from an adult woman with stable Graves' hyperthyroidism. This chain connects TRBV6-5 to TRBJ1-1; 7 bases fit TRBD1. The CDR3 region is CASSYEEGAAFF. DNA of the CDR3: TGTGCCAGCAGTTACGAGGAGGGGGCGGCTTTCTTT.